Each of the 5 T cell receptor beta chains below was sequenced from the same sample in a study of beta chain features in type 1 diabetes. The entirety of the isolated RNA underwent reverse transcription, so expressed TCRB transcripts were sequenced. Assay: immunoSEQ multiplex PCR; the TCRdb copy retains only in-frame clones and omits some. The table has roughly 240,000 clones, about 63% seen once. Sequencing was done on a sample of naive CD4+ T cells from blood. The receptors originated from a man in his thirties or forties in good health.

J is TRBJ1-6 and V is TRBV30; no clear D. Germline-derived CDR1 and CDR2 are GTSNPN and SVGIG (reference sequence). The CDR3 spans 12 residues. The V gene lost 2 bases and the J gene lost 14 bases, with 13 bases spanning the gap. CDR3 sequence: CAWSTGSRSLHF. The CDR3 DNA is TGTGCCTGGAGTACGGGCTCTCGGTCCCTCCACTTT.

There are a few counts of this clone. J is TRBJ1-2 and V is TRBV7-9; D call uncertain. V lost 0 bases, J lost 6 bases, and 14 bases lay in between. Germline V gene lookup returns CDR1 SEHNR and CDR2 FQNEAQ (reference sequence). The CDR3 contains 15 residues. The CDR3 sequence is CASSLAARAVNGYTF. For the CDR3, the DNA is TGTGCCAGCAGCTTAGCGGCCCGGGCAGTTAATGGCTACACCTTC.

Here the CDR3 reads CASSFRDIDTEAFF. In DNA form, the CDR3 reads TGCGCCAGCAGCTTCCGGGACATTGACACTGAAGCTTTCTTT. J is TRBJ1-1 and V is TRBV5-1; D perhaps matches TRBD1 (6 bases). Trimming removed 2 bases at V and 3 bases at J, with 11 bases between. Germline V gives CDR1 SGHRS, CDR2 YFSETQ. The CDR3 has 14 residues.

CDR3 coding DNA: TGTGCCTGGAGAGGAGTTGGCGAAAAACTGTTTTTT. It is translated as CAWRGVGEKLFF. The chain carries TRBV30 and TRBJ1-4; D not certain. The CDR3 consists of 12 residues. Trimming shortened V by 3 bases and J by 8 bases, and 10 bases separated the two germline ends. Germline V gives CDR1 GTSNPN, CDR2 SVGIG (reference sequence).

The chain carries TRBV16 and TRBJ2-2; TRBD1 might be the D (5 bases). Trimming pared 1 base from V and 6 bases from J, leaving 6 bases between. CDR1 is KGHSY, CDR2 FQNENV, per germline. The CDR3 is 13 residues long. CDR3 DNA: TGTGCCAGCAGCCAATTACAGGCCGGGGAGCTGTTTTTT. Translating gives CASSQLQAGELFF.